This T cell receptor (beta chain) was obtained from a study of coeliac disease. V lost 5 bases to trimming and J lost 0 bases, with 11 bases between them. Germline assignment: CDR1 LNHDA and CDR2 SQIVND (reference sequence). This CDR3 has 14 amino acids. TCRdb's table, derived via immunoSEQ multiplex PCR, lists solely in-frame clones and lacks some. In the table there are around 3,000 clones, just under 50% of which are singletons. This receptor was obtained from a woman between 70 and 85 years old with celiac disease. The J gene is TRBJ2-7, the V gene TRBV19; D is possibly TRBD1 (6 bases). Sequencing was performed on intraepithelial lymphocytes from the gut. CDR3: CASSPGQDSYEQYF. The CDR3 nucleotides read TGTGCCAGTAGTCCGGGACAAGACTCCTACGAGCAGTACTTC.